This TCR beta chain was recovered during a study of CD8+CD57+ T cells in acquired aplastic anemia. Whole-study context: DNA recovered from sorted CD4+ and CD8+ cells had a mean of approximately 3.5 ug.

With 7 bases clipped from V and 0 bases from J, the junction kept 19 bases outside the gene matches. Germline-derived CDR1 and CDR2 are MNHNS and SASEGT. CDR3 length: 19 amino acids. This clonotype was seen only a few times. Its antigen is unknown. Previously, flow cytometry had revealed CD8+CD57+ cell expansion in the patients chosen for sequencing. The patients all had a severe acquired aplastic anemia diagnosis. Patients were untreated when blood was sampled. Findings and caveats of the study: Some 28 CD8+ CDR3 sequences occurred in both the patients and the controls.

Genomic DNA acted as the template from which TCR beta VDJ combination and CDR3 sequence profiling were carried out. MiXCR was run by TCRdb on the reads, yielding one entry per CDR3 protein. The sample records 180,000 or so distinct CDR3 sequences, less than 50% being singletons. The chain has TRBV6-1 and TRBJ2-5; TRBD1 aligns across 8 bases. The sample was sorted CD4+, CD8+, or CD8+CD57+ T cells (not recorded which) from PBMCs. The receptor was isolated from a human donor with aplastic anemia. The CDR3 is CASNGGTGSESYDQETQYF. In DNA form, the CDR3 reads TGTGCCAGCAACGGCGGGACAGGCAGCGAGTCATACGACCAAGAGACCCAGTACTTC.